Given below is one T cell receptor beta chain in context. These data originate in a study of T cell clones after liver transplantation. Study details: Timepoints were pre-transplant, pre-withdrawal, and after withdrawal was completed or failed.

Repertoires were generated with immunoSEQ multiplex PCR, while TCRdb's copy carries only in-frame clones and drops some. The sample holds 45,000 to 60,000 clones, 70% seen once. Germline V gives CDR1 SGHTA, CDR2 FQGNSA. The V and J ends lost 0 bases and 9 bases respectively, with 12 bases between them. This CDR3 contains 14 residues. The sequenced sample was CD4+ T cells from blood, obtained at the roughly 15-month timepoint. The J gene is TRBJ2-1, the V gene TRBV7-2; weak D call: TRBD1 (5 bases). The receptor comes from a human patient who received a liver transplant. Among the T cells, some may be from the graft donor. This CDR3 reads CASSLAWIQGEQFF. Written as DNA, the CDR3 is TGTGCCAGCAGCTTAGCGTGGATTCAGGGTGAGCAGTTCTTC.